The rows below give T cell receptor beta chains drawn from one sample of a study of PD-1 blockade in classical Hodgkin lymphoma. The protocol was immunoSEQ multiplex PCR, while the TCRdb copy is restricted to in-frame clones and leaves out a portion. The data show 29,000 or so clones, 60% to 75% seen once. The sample here was peripheral blood mononuclear cells (PBMCs), taken before the second cycle of nivolumab. The receptor set was obtained from a human donor with classical Hodgkin lymphoma. Each CDR3 is given with its conserved first and last residue. D genes are given only for firm matches. The listing skips clone size in some rows; elsewhere it reads once, few, many or a size class.

j_call,d_call,clone_size,v_call,cdr3_aa
TRBJ1-2,TRBD1,.,TRBV10-3,CAIGGDRGIYGYTF
TRBJ1-2,.,.,TRBV5-5,CASSLDREADGYTF
TRBJ1-1,TRBD1,.,TRBV5-1,CASSYIPGQATEAFF
TRBJ2-6,.,.,TRBV5-1,CASSLEWERASGANVLTF
TRBJ1-1,.,medium-sized,TRBV5-4,CATEGVNTEAFF
TRBJ1-5,.,few,TRBV27,CASSLGLSNQPQHF
TRBJ2-2,.,.,TRBV5-1,CASSLEVTGSGELFF
TRBJ2-7,.,few,TRBV7-2,CASRVSVSSYEQYF
TRBJ1-5,.,few,TRBV4-2,CASSQDTNQPQHF
TRBJ1-2,.,.,TRBV4-2,CASSPEDLYGYTF
TRBJ2-1,TRBD2,.,TRBV2,CASSGDPLASGDYNEQFF
TRBJ2-3,.,.,TRBV27,CASSSTDTQYF
TRBJ2-5,.,.,TRBV11-2,CASTPFRDSETQYF
TRBJ2-7,.,once,TRBV6-5,CASSYANTGGEQYF
TRBJ2-5,TRBD2,.,TRBV4-1,CARSQGGGGADETQYF
TRBJ1-5,.,.,TRBV19,CASSIMWDQPQHF
TRBJ1-5,.,.,TRBV6-5,CASSGGNQPQHF
TRBJ2-7,.,few,TRBV4-3,CASSQDHAAGYEQYF
TRBJ2-7,.,.,TRBV11-2,CASSPEPGARYEQYF
TRBJ2-1,TRBD1,.,TRBV19,CASSISPTGGNEQFF
TRBJ2-6,.,.,TRBV9,CASTNDPSGTSGANVLTF
TRBJ1-2,.,.,TRBV7-2,CASSRNRVSDYGYTF
TRBJ2-4,.,few,TRBV11-2,CASSLSGDAGRNIQYF
TRBJ2-1,TRBD1,.,TRBV23-1,CASSFRTGGLEQFF
TRBJ1-2,.,.,TRBV7-9,CASSLAGTGAQNYGYTF
TRBJ2-7,.,.,TRBV27,CASSFSVGGYYEQYF
TRBJ2-7,TRBD1,.,TRBV11-2,CASSRWGQVAYEQYF
TRBJ1-1,TRBD1,.,TRBV4-3,CASSQEARGPEGEAFF
TRBJ2-3,TRBD2,.,TRBV7-9,CASTRLAEGTDTQYF
TRBJ2-6,.,.,TRBV13,CASSLGVAGANVLTF
TRBJ2-3,.,.,TRBV29-1,CSVGDTQYF
TRBJ1-1,TRBD1,.,TRBV28,CASSYEPTGRNTEAFF
TRBJ2-7,.,.,TRBV6-6,CASSYEARLAQYF
TRBJ2-2,.,.,TRBV7-3,CASSPAGANTGELFF
TRBJ2-1,.,.,TRBV6-5,CASSSGAGSYNEQFF
TRBJ1-2,.,.,TRBV4-3,CASSLGGGYTF
TRBJ2-5,.,.,TRBV7-8,CASNTDQETQYF
TRBJ2-3,.,.,TRBV5-5,CASSLLPSYTQYF
TRBJ2-2,TRBD1,.,TRBV10-3,CAIRGTGNTGELFF
TRBJ1-2,.,.,TRBV6-5,CASTPGRGYGYTF
TRBJ2-3,.,.,TRBV7-2,CASSLDGPKTDTQYF
TRBJ1-1,.,.,TRBV12-1,CASSPGQGNTEAFF
TRBJ1-1,.,.,TRBV6-1,CASSEGSTGSTEAFF
TRBJ2-5,.,.,TRBV2,CASSENGVYQETQYF
TRBJ2-3,.,.,TRBV19,CASSLGLVDTQYF
TRBJ2-5,.,.,TRBV9,CASSVRGRETQYF
TRBJ2-2,TRBD2,.,TRBV4-2,CASRIAGGNTGELFF
TRBJ2-1,.,.,TRBV5-1,CASSLGRTDNEQFF
TRBJ2-7,TRBD1,.,TRBV11-3,CASSLDPGGAYEQYF
TRBJ1-2,.,once,TRBV5-6,CASSSVAQDWNGYTF
TRBJ2-7,TRBD2,few,TRBV4-1,CASSQVTGGTSYEQYF
TRBJ1-4,.,medium-sized,TRBV6-6,CASNHPGGDEKLFF
TRBJ1-1,.,few,TRBV7-6,CASSLRAAGNTEAFF
TRBJ1-6,.,few,TRBV4-2,CASSQEAAVNSPLHF
TRBJ2-7,TRBD2,.,TRBV28,CASSPRTSGVYEQYF
TRBJ2-7,.,medium-sized,TRBV7-9,CASSPGEAYEQYF
TRBJ2-7,.,few,TRBV11-2,CASSLNRQAPGEQYF